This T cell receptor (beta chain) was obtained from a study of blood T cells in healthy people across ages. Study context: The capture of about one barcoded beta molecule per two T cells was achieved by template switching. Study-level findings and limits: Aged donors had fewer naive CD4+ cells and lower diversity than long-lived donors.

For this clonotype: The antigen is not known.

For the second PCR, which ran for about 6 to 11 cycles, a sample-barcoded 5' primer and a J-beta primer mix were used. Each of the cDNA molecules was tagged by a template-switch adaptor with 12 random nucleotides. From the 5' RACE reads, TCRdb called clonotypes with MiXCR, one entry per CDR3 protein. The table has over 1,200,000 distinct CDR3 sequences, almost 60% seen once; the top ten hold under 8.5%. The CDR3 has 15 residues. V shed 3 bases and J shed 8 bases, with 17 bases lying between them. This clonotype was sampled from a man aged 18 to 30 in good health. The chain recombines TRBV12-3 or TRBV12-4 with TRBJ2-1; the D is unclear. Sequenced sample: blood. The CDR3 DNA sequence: TGTGCCAGCAGTTTCTTCTCCGCCACGGGCTATGAGCAGTTCTTC. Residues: CASSFFSATGYEQFF.